This TCR beta chain emerged from a study of human T cells and chemical hapten exposure (dated by TCRdb to the early 2020s). In terms of the full investigation: For sensitization, 2% DPC in acetone was applied to an approximately 2 cm by approximately 2 cm area of upper inner arm skin. In alopecia patients, the study followed how the peripheral blood TCR repertoire changed in vivo over primary and secondary sensitization to diphenylcyclopropenone (DPC), a hapten. Throughout the roughly 25-week study period, patients were also given weekly therapeutic DPC doses on the scalp. The libraries were sequenced as a pool, and the TCR yield per sample differed mostly because of small variations in library volumes within the pool. The mostly female patient cohort included alopecia areata with under or over 50% scalp involvement, alopecia totalis and alopecia universalis. Blood was sampled from patients pre-sensitization (week 0) and at 2, 6 and about 24 weeks after DPC sensitization. Patch tests used Finn chambers with 0.01% DPC on the upper back, scored after 6 days by International Contact Dermatitis Research Group standards. For TCR sequencing, blood came from about 29 alopecia patients at anywhere from one to four time points (pre-sensitization, 2, 6 and 24 weeks).

The time point label, as the study defines it: patch test 1, 2 weeks after DPC sensitization. The treatment or condition label here, explained by the study, means: therapeutic diphenylcyclopropenone sensitization with weekly scalp DPC. At every patch-test visit, the blood draw took place before the patch test was put on. Eligible patients were aged 18 to 70, diagnosed with alopecia, deemed suitable for DPC therapy, and excluded if pregnant. Total RNA was extracted from unfractionated whole blood collected in Tempus Blood RNA tubes. The cysteine opens and the phenylalanine closes a CDR3 of 14 amino acids. The DNA shown is the 42-base CDR3, in frame from base 1. Reading the germline V gene gives CDR1 KGHSH and CDR2 LQKENI. A distance of 11 bases separates the germline ends of V and J, which lose 3 bases and 5 bases respectively. This clonotype was counted a few times. Its antigen remains undetermined. Base qualities were left out, and no much larger clone turns up one base away.

Library prep was done by RACE. TCRdb shows the sequencer as NextSeq 500. During library preparation, unique molecular identifiers were attached to individual cDNA molecules so that TCRs could be counted in a quantitative, reproducible way. Each blood RNA sample was used to sequence both TCR alpha and TCR beta chains. In the original analysis: The median number of TCRs per sample was roughly 94,000, ranging from roughly 20,000 to 690,600. The Decombinator software suite was used to annotate the V, J and CDR3 of the TCR reads. For the PS versus PT1 abundance plots, all samples were subsampled to the same number of TCRs (28,000). Expanded TCRs were defined as absent before sensitization and observed at least eight times at the 2-week time point. TCRdb's own reprocessing of the public reads used fastp at Q25 and MiXCR and kept productive beta chains. Rows merge per CDR3 protein into single entries with the most common DNA and genes. Here the V and J calls rest on TCRdb's processing, not on the authors' analysis. Present in this sample are roughly 100,000 distinct CDR3 sequences, around 10% of which were seen just once. Under 4.5% of the sample lies in the top ten.

Here is what the overall study found, with its caveats: Patch test score was positively correlated with the number of PT1 expanded TCRs, with significance at thresholds 8, 16 and 32 but not at 4. All patients had alopecia, a presumed autoimmune disease, so their immune response might differ from that of healthy individuals. No change with DPC sensitization was found in the number of TCRs above 1 in 1000 frequency, and no evidence of global repertoire structure alterations was found. Repeated subsampling changed both the strength of the expansion versus patch-test correlation and the threshold at which the correlation became significant. Significantly more large CDR3 similarity clusters were formed by expanded TCRs than by pre-sensitization or healthy control sets, consistent with antigen-driven responses.

The clonotype comes from a woman between 40 and 50 years old with alopecia areata. Some clones in this sample may be carry-over from other donors' samples. This specimen consisted of whole blood, obtained in connection with sensitization to the hapten diphenylcyclopropenone (DPC). Rearrangement joined TRBV18 to TRBJ1-5, with a weak D call of TRBD1 (6 bases match). CDR3 reads: CASSPWGGDQPQHF. The DNA reads as follows: TGTGCCAGCTCACCCTGGGGGGGCGATCAGCCCCAGCATTTT.